The 22 T cell receptor beta chains listed next were all sequenced from one sample in a study of human T cells and chemical hapten exposure (dated by TCRdb to about 2021). Total RNA was extracted from unfractionated whole blood collected in Tempus Blood RNA tubes. Receptor libraries were prepared by 5' RACE. The data were produced on an Illumina MiSeq. TCRdb cleaned the public reads at Q25 with fastp, built clones with MiXCR and kept in-frame beta chains. Rows are combined by CDR3 protein, so each entry shows the most common genes and DNA. Recorded for this sample are 65,000 to 95,000 distinct CDR3 sequences; 7.7% of them occurred a single time. The ten largest make up around 2.3% of the sample. These receptors originate from a male donor in good health.

This clonotype was detected ten times or more. The rearrangement joins TRBV7-3 to TRBJ2-1; TRBD1 matches at 7 bases. The CDR3 consists of 17 residues. Germline CDR1 SGHTA, CDR2 FQGTGA. V shed 1 base, J shed 4 bases, and the junction held 10 bases outside the gene matches. The CDR3 DNA reads TGTGCCAGCAGCTTAAAGCCCCTGGGACAGCCTTACAATGAGCAGTTCTTC. Translated, it gives CASSLKPLGQPYNEQFF.

This chain connects TRBV18 to TRBJ1-6; no clear D. V was clipped by 5 bases and J by 8 bases, with 13 bases between them. Germline CDR1 is KGHSH and CDR2 is LQKENI. The CDR3 runs 14 residues. The CDR3 sequence: CASSTGIGDSPLHF. The CDR3, as DNA: TGTGCCAGCTCAACCGGGATTGGAGATTCACCCCTCCACTTT.

This clonotype was seen repeatedly, ten times or more. The rearrangement links TRBV3-1 to TRBJ2-3; 8 bases fit TRBD2. The CDR3 contains 16 residues. Germline lookup yields CDR1 LGHDT and CDR2 YNNKEL (reference sequence). The V and J ends lost 4 bases and 1 base, in that order; junction bases with no gene match: 7. The chain's CDR3 is CASSPLAGWGTDTQYF. CDR3 DNA sequence: TGTGCCAGCAGCCCTCTAGCGGGCTGGGGCACAGATACGCAGTATTTT.

In this sample, this clonotype turned up many times. The chain carries TRBV20-1 and TRBJ2-3; no definite D call. The germline CDR1 and CDR2 sequences are DFQATT and SNEGSKA (reference sequence). This CDR3 is built from 14 residues. V lost 3 bases and J 0 bases, leaving 10 bases between the germline ends. The CDR3 spells CSASLVGSTDTQYF. CDR3 sequence (DNA): TGCAGTGCTAGTCTAGTGGGCAGCACAGATACGCAGTATTTT.

This clonotype was found many times. The V gene is TRBV11-3, the J gene TRBJ2-7, with 11 bases identical to TRBD1. From germline, CDR1 is SGHNT and CDR2 YENEEA. Unmatched junction bases numbered 5, after V lost 5 bases and J lost 2 bases. The CDR3 contains 15 residues. CDR3 in amino acids: CASSSGQGAPYEQYF. DNA of the CDR3: TGTGCCAGCAGCAGCGGACAGGGGGCCCCCTACGAGCAGTACTTC.

This clonotype was detected a few times. This chain joins TRBV6-2 or TRBV6-3 and TRBJ2-1; 7 bases are a match to TRBD1. J was trimmed by 7 bases and V by 4 bases; bases with no gene match: 10. The CDR3 has 15 residues. Per the germline V gene, CDR1 is MNHEY and CDR2 is SVGEGT. The CDR3 DNA sequence: TGTGCCAGCAGTTTCACAGGGGAGATTCGAAATGAGCAGTTCTTC. Encoded protein: CASSFTGEIRNEQFF.

This clonotype was counted between two and nine times. As DNA, the CDR3 is TGTGCCAGCAGTTTAACAGGGAGGAGGGAGACCCAGTACTTC. Translation: CASSLTGRRETQYF. V usage is TRBV27 and J usage is TRBJ2-5; D possibly matches TRBD1 or TRBD2 (6 bases each). The germline V gene has CDR1 MNHEY and CDR2 SMNVEV (reference sequence). V was cut by 2 bases and J by 5 bases, with 12 bases left in between. This CDR3 region has 14 residues.

Here the CDR3 reads CASSVDGLVGETQYF. CDR3 sequence (DNA): TGTGCCAGCAGCGTAGACGGACTAGTGGGAGAGACCCAGTACTTC. V gene TRBV9 combines with J gene TRBJ2-5, with 7 bases aligning to TRBD2. From germline, CDR1 is SGDLS and CDR2 YYNGEE. The CDR3 loop spans 15 amino acids. With V trimmed by 0 bases and J by 4 bases, 6 bases remained unmatched.

The table lists this clonotype with a few counts. The chain joins TRBV10-3 to TRBJ1-6; no firm D call. The V end lost 0 bases, the J end lost 3 bases, and 9 bases lay between the germline ends. From germline, CDR1 is ENHRY and CDR2 SYGVKD. The CDR3 covers 16 residues. The CDR3 region is CAISESRVIYNSPLHF. The CDR3 DNA follows: TGTGCCATCAGTGAGTCGAGAGTAATCTATAATTCACCCCTCCACTTT.

This sequence joins TRBV5-1 and TRBJ1-1; 7 bases are a match to TRBD1. The CDR3 sequence is 16 residues long. Trimming cost V 5 bases and J 1 base; bases outside gene matches: 11. The germline gives CDR1 SGHRS, CDR2 YFSETQ. Written as DNA, the CDR3 is TGCGCCAGCAGTTTAACCCAAGGGGGCGCGAACACTGAAGCTTTCTTT. Its protein product is CASSLTQGGANTEAFF.

The CDR3 spells CASSHPTGPYEQYF. CDR3 bases: TGTGCCAGCAGCCATCCGACAGGGCCCTACGAGCAGTACTTC. V is TRBV7-9 and J is TRBJ2-7; 7 bases line up with TRBD1. This CDR3 comprises 14 residues. The trim removed 5 bases at V and 2 bases at J, leaving 6 bases unmatched. Germline CDR1 is SEHNR and CDR2 is FQNEAQ (reference sequence).

This clonotype was seen repeatedly, ten times or more. The chain has TRBV25-1 and TRBJ2-5, with D perhaps matching TRBD2 (6 bases). Germline CDR1 reads MGHDK; CDR2 reads SYGVNS. The V gene lost 3 bases and the J gene lost 9 bases, with 20 bases spanning the gap. This CDR3 contains 15 residues. The DNA of the CDR3 is TGTGCCAGCAGTGAGAAAGGGGCAGGGAGGTCGGCCCAGTACTTC. This sequence encodes CASSEKGAGRSAQYF.

Many counts were recorded for this clonotype. The chain has TRBV3-1 and TRBJ2-5, with D perhaps TRBD1 (5 bases). Trimming removed 3 bases from V and 3 bases from J, with 14 bases in between. The CDR3 runs 15 residues. Germline V CDR1 and CDR2: LGHDT, YNNKEL (reference sequence). In DNA form, the CDR3 reads TGTGCCAGCAGCCATCTAGAAGGGGTTAAAGAGACCCAGTACTTC. Its translation is CASSHLEGVKETQYF.

There are a few counts of this clonotype. J is TRBJ2-3 and V is TRBV5-4; 9 positions match TRBD2. In germline, CDR1 is SGHNT, CDR2 YYREEE (reference sequence). The CDR3 length is 16 residues. The junction had 8 bases not matched to a gene; V was cut back by 5 bases and J by 1 base. The CDR3 bases are TGTGCCAGCAGGGAGCTGGTAGCGGGAGGCACAGATACGCAGTATTTT. It encodes CASRELVAGGTDTQYF.

This chain uses TRBV10-1 with TRBJ2-7; no clear D. This CDR3 region has 13 residues. Germline V gene data show CDR1 as WNHNN and CDR2 as SYGVQD (reference sequence). Trimming removed 4 bases from V and 3 bases from J, with 10 bases in between. The CDR3 DNA sequence: TGCGCCAGCAGTGTTGGCATTGACTACGAGCAGTACTTC. Amino acids: CASSVGIDYEQYF.

This clonotype has ten or more counts. V gene TRBV20-1 combines with J gene TRBJ1-6; weak D call: TRBD1 (5 bases). Germline CDR1 DFQATT, CDR2 SNEGSKA (reference sequence). This CDR3 comprises 14 residues. V lost 4 bases and J lost 5, with 12 bases in between. The CDR3 is CSATPGTDNSPLHF. CDR3 coding DNA: TGCAGTGCTACCCCCGGGACGGATAATTCACCCCTCCACTTT.

This clonotype was seen just once. The chain is built from TRBV29-1 and TRBJ2-5; a possible D gene is TRBD2 (5 bases). There are 13 residues in the CDR3. Trimming removed 8 bases at V and 1 base at J, with 14 bases between. CDR1 SQVTM and CDR2 ANQGSEA come from the germline V gene. The DNA of the CDR3 is TGCAGCTCCCTGGGCGGACTCCAAGAGACCCAGTACTTC. Residues: CSSLGGLQETQYF.

This clonotype was recorded many times. This chain joins TRBV5-1 and TRBJ1-6; D may be TRBD1 (6 bases). This CDR3 spans 14 amino acids. CDR1 is SGHRS and CDR2 is YFSETQ in the germline V gene. V was clipped by 3 bases and J by 7 bases, with 11 bases between them. The CDR3 DNA reads as TGCGCCAGCAGCTCGGACAGAGAAAATTCACCCCTCCACTTT. It encodes CASSSDRENSPLHF.

This clonotype appeared a few times. The chain combines TRBV6-2 or TRBV6-3 with TRBJ1-1, with no clear D. V lost 6 bases and J 4 bases, leaving 18 bases between the germline ends. This CDR3 contains 15 residues. Germline V gene lookup returns CDR1 MNHEY and CDR2 SVGEGT. The CDR3 nucleotides are TGTGCCAGCAGCTTTTCCGATGGGCTGGGCACTGAAGCTTTCTTT. As protein: CASSFSDGLGTEAFF.

This clonotype has ten or more counts. The CDR3 spells CASMGISSYNEQFF. CDR3 DNA sequence: TGTGCCAGCATGGGCATTAGCTCCTACAATGAGCAGTTCTTC. V is TRBV2 and J is TRBJ2-1, with D uncertain. Germline lookup yields CDR1 SNHLY and CDR2 FYNNEI. The germline V and J ends were trimmed by 7 bases and 0 bases, with 10 bases remaining between them. This CDR3 contains 14 residues.

J is TRBJ2-7 and V is TRBV19; D is perhaps TRBD1 (5 bases). The CDR3 consists of 13 residues. V was cut by 4 bases and J by 3 bases, with 10 bases left in between. Per the germline V gene, CDR1 is LNHDA and CDR2 is SQIVND (reference sequence). The CDR3 spells CASSTPGNYEQYF. The CDR3 DNA reads as TGTGCCAGTAGTACCCCAGGGAACTACGAGCAGTACTTC.

This clonotype appeared a few times. The chain carries TRBV27 and TRBJ2-7; possible D gene TRBD2, 5 bases. Trimming stripped 3 bases from V and 4 bases from J, with 10 bases between. CDR1 and CDR2 (germline): MNHEY, SMNVEV (reference sequence). There are 13 residues in the CDR3. DNA for the CDR3: TGTGCCAGCAGTTTCAACAGCGGATACGAGCAGTACTTC. Protein sequence: CASSFNSGYEQYF.